Presented here are 9 T cell receptor beta chains from one specimen sequenced in a study of naive and memory T cell subsets. The beta constant-region primer was an equimolar mix of two oligonucleotides covering TRBC1 and TRBC2. A single record per CDR3 protein comes from TCRdb applying MiXCR to the UMI-ligation and nested PCR reads. The sample records around 29,000 distinct CDR3 sequences, over 8.5% being singletons. The sequenced material came from effector memory CD4+ T cells from blood. This sample's subset: effector memory, CD45RA- CD27-. The receptors derive from a human donor in good health.

Many counts were recorded for this clonotype. The CDR3 sequence: CASSLRGGQETQYF. The CDR3 DNA reads TGTGCCAGCAGCTTGAGGGGAGGTCAAGAGACCCAGTACTTC. V is TRBV11-3 and J is TRBJ2-5; maybe TRBD2 (6 bases). V was clipped by 3 bases and J by 2 bases, with 10 bases between them. CDR3 length equals 14 residues. Germline V gives CDR1 SGHNT, CDR2 YENEEA. Full variable domain (missing parts from reference TRBV11-3 and TRBJ2-5): EAGVVQSPRYKIIEKKQPVAFWCNPISGHNTLYWYLQNLGQGPELLIRYENEEAVDDSQLPKDRFSAERLKGVDSTLKIQPAELGDSAVYLCASSLRGGQETQYFGPGTRLLVL.

The chain recombines TRBV20-1 with TRBJ2-1; 12 nucleotides line up with TRBD2. The CDR3 runs to 15 residues. The junction had 12 bases not matched to a gene; V was cut back by 6 bases and J by 9 bases. In germline, CDR1 is DFQATT, CDR2 SNEGSKA (reference sequence). CDR3 sequence (DNA): TGCAGTGCAAAGGGCACTAGCGGGAGGAGCGGTGAGCAGTTCTTC. Translation: CSAKGTSGRSGEQFF.

This clonotype showed up many times. The chain joins TRBV7-3 to TRBJ2-3, with 10 bases that match TRBD2. V gave up 5 bases and J gave up 11 bases; unmatched junction bases: 13. The CDR3 loop spans 15 amino acids. In germline, CDR1 is SGHTA, CDR2 FQGTGA. In DNA, the CDR3 is TGTGCCAGCAGCCCCCAACCGGGACTAGCGTTTTTGCAGTATTTT. This gives the protein CASSPQPGLAFLQYF.

Ten or more counts support this clonotype. The chain carries TRBV7-2 and TRBJ2-3; D not resolved. The CDR3 covers 15 residues. The V gene's germline CDR1 is SGHTA and CDR2 FQGNSA. V was clipped by 0 bases and J by 2 bases, with 9 bases between them. This CDR3 reads CASSLAYGDTDTQYF. The CDR3 coding sequence is TGTGCCAGCAGCTTAGCGTACGGTGACACAGATACGCAGTATTTT.

The chain combines TRBV7-2 with TRBJ1-5; no reliable D call. This CDR3 spans 13 amino acids. Trimming removed 5 bases from V and 4 bases from J, with 9 bases in between. Per germline, CDR1 SGHTA and CDR2 FQGNSA. CDR3 nucleotides: TGTGCCAGCAGCCCCATTTTTAATCAGCCCCAGCATTTT. Translating it yields CASSPIFNQPQHF.

Within the sample, this clonotype is medium-sized. V and J are TRBV20-1 and TRBJ2-1; D is uncertain. Trimming took off 3 bases at V and 9 bases at J, with 9 bases between the two ends. This CDR3 contains 11 residues. Germline V CDR1 and CDR2: DFQATT, SNEGSKA (reference sequence). CDR3 sequence: CSASQFLEQFF. The DNA of the CDR3 is TGCAGTGCTAGTCAGTTTCTTGAGCAGTTCTTC.

The rearrangement links TRBV28 to TRBJ2-1; D is uncertain. V shed 5 bases and J shed 0 bases, with 17 bases lying between them. The germline gives CDR1 MDHEN, CDR2 SYDVKM. The CDR3 has 17 residues. CDR3 in amino acids: CASSQLQSRSSYNEQFF. For the CDR3, the DNA is TGTGCCAGCAGTCAGTTACAGAGCCGCAGCTCCTACAATGAGCAGTTCTTC.

The chain employs TRBV2 and TRBJ1-4; TRBD1 aligns across 8 bases. The CDR3 consists of 15 residues. The V segment lost 4 bases and the J segment 5 bases; nucleotides outside the gene matches: 6. The germline V gene encodes CDR1 SNHLY and CDR2 FYNNEI. CDR3 sequence reads: CASSVIGDRNEKLFF. The CDR3 DNA reads TGTGCCAGCAGTGTCATAGGGGACAGGAATGAAAAACTGTTTTTT. The variable domain in full, with the rest retrieved from reference TRBV2 and TRBJ1-4, is EPEVTQTPSHQVTQMGQEVILRCVPISNHLYFYWYRQILGQKVEFLVSFYNNEISEKSEIFDDQFSVERPDGSNFTLKIRSTKLEDSAMYFCASSVIGDRNEKLFFGSGTQLSVL.

This clonotype was seen only a few times. The gene calls are TRBV18 and TRBJ2-1; 10 nucleotides match TRBD2. J gave up 1 base and V 4 bases, and 7 bases lay outside the gene matches. CDR1 KGHSH and CDR2 LQKENI come from the germline V gene. This CDR3 contains 17 residues. The CDR3 region is CASSRSSGGPSYNEQFF. The DNA for the CDR3 is TGTGCCAGCTCACGAAGTAGCGGGGGGCCTTCCTACAATGAGCAGTTCTTC.